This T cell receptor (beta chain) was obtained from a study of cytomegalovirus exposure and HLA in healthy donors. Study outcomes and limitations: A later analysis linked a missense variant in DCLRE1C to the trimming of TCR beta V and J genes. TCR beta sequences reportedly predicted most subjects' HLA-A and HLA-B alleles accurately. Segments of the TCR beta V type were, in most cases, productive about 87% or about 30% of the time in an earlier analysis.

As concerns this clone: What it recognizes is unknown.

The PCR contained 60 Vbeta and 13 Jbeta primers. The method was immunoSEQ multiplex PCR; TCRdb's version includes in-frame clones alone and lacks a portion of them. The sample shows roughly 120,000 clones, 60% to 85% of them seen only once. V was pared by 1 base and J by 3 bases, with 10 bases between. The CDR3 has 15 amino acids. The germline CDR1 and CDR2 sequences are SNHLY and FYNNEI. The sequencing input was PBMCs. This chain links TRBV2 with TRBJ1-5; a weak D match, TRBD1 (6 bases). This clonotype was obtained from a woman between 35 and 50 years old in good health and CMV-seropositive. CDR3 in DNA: TGTGCCAGCAGTGAAGGGGGGCCTACCAATCAGCCCCAGCATTTT. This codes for CASSEGGPTNQPQHF. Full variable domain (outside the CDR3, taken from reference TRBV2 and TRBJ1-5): EPEVTQTPSHQVTQMGQEVILRCVPISNHLYFYWYRQILGQKVEFLVSFYNNEISEKSEIFDDQFSVERPDGSNFTLKIRSTKLEDSAMYFCASSEGGPTNQPQHFGDGTRLSIL.